A single TCR beta chain is shown here with its context. The clone's antigen remains unknown. It has no much larger one-base neighbor in the sample; base qualities were not kept. These data are taken from a study of blood T cells in healthy people across ages (dated by TCRdb to the mid-2010s). Regarding the research as a whole: In model experiments, template switching captured roughly one uniquely barcoded TCR beta cDNA molecule for every two T cells. To avoid experimental bias, donors of different ages were spread randomly across the sequencing lanes. Using the same blood draw, the study looked at two additional independent replicas of 1 million unique cDNA reads for two donors, one aged 18 to 30 and the other aged 80 or older. The donors were split into four age groups: young (average about 16 years), middle-aged (roughly 42), aged (approximately 60) and long-lived (roughly 77). The study measured age-related changes in TCR beta repertoire diversity using deep sequencing normalized with unique cDNA molecular identifiers. Study-wide conclusions, independent of this receptor: As age increased, observed TCR beta diversity per million T cells dropped in a roughly linear way, and a significant reduction was already evident by age 40. Since profiling was done on bulk unsorted PBMCs, naive and antigen-experienced compartments could not be conclusively compared. Estimates of total diversity based on one million sequenced T cells were regarded as lower bounds and as underestimates. Compared with the aged group, more naive CD4+ T cells, fewer expanded clones and increased TCR diversity were shown by the long-lived group, suggesting age selection. A strong correlation was found between observed TCR beta diversity and the percentage of naive T cells measured by flow cytometry. Because donor CMV infection status was unknown, age-related changes in expanded clonotypes were potentially confounded.

V is cut by 0 bases and J by 4 bases, and the space between the germline ends is 22 bases. As encoded in the germline V gene, CDR1 is LGHNA while CDR2 is YSLEER. The CDR3 spans 19 residues, from the cysteine through the phenylalanine. Here the CDR3 DNA is all that survives: 57 bases in frame from base 1. The donors were roughly 40 Caucasian individuals from Russia, aged roughly 6 to 100 years, who were systemically healthy. Each donor gave ten milliliters of peripheral blood, collected into EDTA-treated Vacutainer tubes. Ficoll-Paque density-gradient centrifugation was used to isolate PBMCs, with at least 6.5 million obtained per sample. Total RNA, at least 5.5 micrograms per sample, was extracted from PBMCs with Trizol reagent. For every donor, flow cytometry on a PBMC aliquot measured the percentage of naive CD45RAhigh/CD27high T cells. The protocol used for the library was 5' RACE. The second PCR ran for about 6 to 11 cycles and used a J-beta primer mix along with a sample-barcoded 5' primer. A unique molecular identifier was introduced onto each TCR beta cDNA molecule by a template-switch 5' adaptor carrying 12 random nucleotides. At least 2.5 million CDR3-containing paired-end reads were obtained from each sample. First-strand cDNA was synthesized from all RNA with the Mint cDNA synthesis kit, primed by a TRBC-specific oligonucleotide. Following uracil-DNA glycosylase treatment, all cDNA underwent a first 18-cycle PCR with the universal primers M1SS and BC2_uni_R. In the paper's pipeline: For normalization, 1 million high-quality reads, each with a distinct molecular identifier, were randomly selected from each sample. Reads sharing molecular identifiers were discarded rather than binned into consensus sequences. CDR3 identification, clonotype clustering and error correction used MiTCR with a Q25 quality threshold and the strictest error-elimination algorithm. A nonparametric unseen species model using Euler transformation provided a lower-bound estimate of total TCR beta diversity. The raw public reads went through TCRdb reprocessing: fastp at Q25, MiXCR clone calling, in-frame beta chains kept. CDR3 protein sequences are deduplicated, and each keeps its most common genes and DNA. The V and J calls shown here were made by TCRdb, not taken from the authors' results. Across this sample there are fewer than 2,000,000 distinct CDR3 sequences, with roughly two fifths seen only once. More than 20% of the sample lies in the top ten.

The sequenced material came from blood. This TCR was recovered from a human donor in good health. The chain is encoded by TRBV4-3 joined to TRBJ1-3; 5 matching bases give a weak D call of TRBD1. The nucleotide sequence reads TGCGCCAGCAGCCAAGATGGGGCAAAGGGAAGTGCTTCCGGAAACACCATATATTTT. Protein translation: CASSQDGAKGSASGNTIYF.